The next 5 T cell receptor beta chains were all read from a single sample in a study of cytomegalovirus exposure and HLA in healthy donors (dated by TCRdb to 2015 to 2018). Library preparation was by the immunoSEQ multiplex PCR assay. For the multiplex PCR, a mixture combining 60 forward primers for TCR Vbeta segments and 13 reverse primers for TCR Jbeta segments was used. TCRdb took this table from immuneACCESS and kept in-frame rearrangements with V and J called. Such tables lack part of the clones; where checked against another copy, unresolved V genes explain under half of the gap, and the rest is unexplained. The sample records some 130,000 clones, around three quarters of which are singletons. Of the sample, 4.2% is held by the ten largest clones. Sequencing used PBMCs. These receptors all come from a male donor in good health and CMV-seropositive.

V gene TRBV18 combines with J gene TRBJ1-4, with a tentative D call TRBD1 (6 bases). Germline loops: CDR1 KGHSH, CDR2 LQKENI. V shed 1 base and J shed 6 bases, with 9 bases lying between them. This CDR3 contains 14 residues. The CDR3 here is CASSPLRGHEKLFF. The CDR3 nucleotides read TGTGCCAGCTCACCACTCAGGGGACATGAAAAACTGTTTTTT.

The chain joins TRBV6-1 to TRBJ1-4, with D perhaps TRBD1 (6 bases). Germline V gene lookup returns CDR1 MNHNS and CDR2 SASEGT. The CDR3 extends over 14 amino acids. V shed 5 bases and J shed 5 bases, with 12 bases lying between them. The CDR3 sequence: CASSKQGENEKLFF. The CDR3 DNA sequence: TGTGCCAGCAGTAAACAGGGAGAGAATGAAAAACTGTTTTTT.

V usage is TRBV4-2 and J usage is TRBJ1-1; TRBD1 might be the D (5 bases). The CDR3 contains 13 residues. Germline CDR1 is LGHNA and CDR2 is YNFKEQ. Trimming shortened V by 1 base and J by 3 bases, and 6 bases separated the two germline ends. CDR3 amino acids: CASSQVTDTEAFF. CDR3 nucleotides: TGTGCCAGCAGCCAAGTGACAGACACTGAAGCTTTCTTT.

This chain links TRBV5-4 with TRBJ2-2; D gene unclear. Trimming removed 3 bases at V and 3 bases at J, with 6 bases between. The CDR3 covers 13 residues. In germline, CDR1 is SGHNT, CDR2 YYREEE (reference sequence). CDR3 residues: CASSSAYTGELFF. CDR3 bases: TGTGCCAGCAGCTCCGCGTACACCGGGGAGCTGTTTTTT.

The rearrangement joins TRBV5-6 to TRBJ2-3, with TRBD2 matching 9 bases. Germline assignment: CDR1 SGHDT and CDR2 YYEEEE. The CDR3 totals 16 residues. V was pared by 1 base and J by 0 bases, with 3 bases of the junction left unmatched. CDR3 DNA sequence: TGTGCCAGCAGCTTGCAGCGGGGGGTTAGCACAGATACGCAGTATTTT. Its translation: CASSLQRGVSTDTQYF.